One sample yielded the 2 T cell receptor beta chains listed below, sequenced in a study of cytotoxic CD8 clonotypes in ibrutinib-treated CLL. The method was immunoSEQ multiplex PCR; TCRdb's version includes in-frame clones alone and lacks a portion of them. The profile shows some 130,000 clones, more than 85% of them singletons. Here the sequenced sample was PBMCs, taken after 12 months of ibrutinib treatment. The receptors were gathered from a human donor with chronic lymphocytic leukemia.

The genes are TRBV2 and TRBJ1-5; a possible D gene is TRBD1 (5 bases). Germline V lookup: CDR1 SNHLY, CDR2 FYNNEI. This CDR3 region has 17 residues. Trimming removed 8 bases from V and 3 bases from J, with 23 bases in between. CDR3 amino acids: CASGLLLGREYNQPQHF. The CDR3 DNA reads TGTGCCAGCGGACTACTTTTGGGCAGGGAGTACAATCAGCCCCAGCATTTT.

The chain is built from TRBV19 and TRBJ2-6, with D unresolved. The CDR3 runs to 17 residues. V dropped 3 bases and J dropped 0 bases, with 12 bases sitting between them. Looked up from germline, CDR1 is LNHDA and CDR2 is SQIVND (reference sequence). In nucleotides, the CDR3 is TGTGCCAGTAGTATGGGAAACAGTATCTCTGGGGCCAACGTCCTGACTTTC. It codes for CASSMGNSISGANVLTF.